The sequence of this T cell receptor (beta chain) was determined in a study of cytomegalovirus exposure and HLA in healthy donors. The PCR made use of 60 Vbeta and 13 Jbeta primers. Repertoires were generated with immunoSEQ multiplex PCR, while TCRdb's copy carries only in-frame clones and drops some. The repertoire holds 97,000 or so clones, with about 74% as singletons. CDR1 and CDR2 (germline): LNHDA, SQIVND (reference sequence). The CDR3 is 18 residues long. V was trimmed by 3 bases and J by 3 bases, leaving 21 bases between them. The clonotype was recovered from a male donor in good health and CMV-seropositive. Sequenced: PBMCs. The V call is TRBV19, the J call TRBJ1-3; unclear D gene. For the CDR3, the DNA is TGTGCCAGTAGTATCAACCGGGCTTCGGCGGGGTATGGAAACACCATATATTTT. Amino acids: CASSINRASAGYGNTIYF.